This T cell receptor (beta chain) was documented in a study of blood T cells in healthy people across ages. Study-level findings and limits: Possibly confounding the expanded clonotype changes was the fact that donor CMV status was unknown. The percentage of naive T cells correlated strongly with TCR beta diversity.

It was with a sample-barcoded 5' primer and a J-beta primer mix that a second PCR of roughly 7 to 12 cycles was run. TCRdb fed the 5' RACE reads into MiXCR, producing one record per CDR3 protein. The sample records over 600,000 distinct CDR3 sequences, about half being singletons. Concerning this clonotype: Its antigen remains unidentified.

V was clipped by 0 bases and J by 8 bases, with 14 bases between them. The V gene's germline CDR1 is LGHNA and CDR2 YNFKEQ. This CDR3 comprises 15 residues. The rearrangement uses TRBV4-2 and TRBJ2-1, with D hard to call. The clonotype was recovered from an elderly man in good health. Input material: blood. In DNA form, the CDR3 reads TGTGCCAGCAGCCAAGATGCTGCCGGCTGGGATGAGCAGTTCTTC. It yields the protein CASSQDAAGWDEQFF.